One and the same sample provided the 8 T cell receptor beta chains below, sequenced in a study of cytomegalovirus exposure and HLA in healthy donors. The primer mix had 60 Vbeta and 13 Jbeta primers. Here immunoSEQ multiplex PCR was the method, and the copy in TCRdb shows in-frame clones only, minus some. The sample carries about 140,000 clones, roughly four fifths recorded once. The sequencing input was PBMCs. These receptor sequences come from a woman between 40 and 55 years old in good health and CMV-seronegative.

J is TRBJ1-2 and V is TRBV4-3; TRBD1 aligns across 12 bases. CDR3 length equals 15 residues. Germline V gene sequence: CDR1 LGHNA, CDR2 YSLEER. The CDR3 sequence: CASSGTGGAGYGYTF. DNA for the CDR3: TGCGCATCCTCCGGGACAGGGGGCGCCGGCTATGGCTACACCTTC.

The rearrangement joins TRBV7-9 to TRBJ1-3, with D possibly being TRBD1 (5 bases). Germline V gene lookup returns CDR1 SEHNR and CDR2 FQNEAQ (reference sequence). V was shortened by 5 bases and J by 1 base, with 6 bases between the two germline ends. This CDR3 region has 13 residues. This CDR3 reads CASSPGSGNTIYF. Written as DNA, the CDR3 is TGTGCCAGCAGCCCAGGGTCTGGAAACACCATATATTTT.

This clone occurred a few times. The V and J genes are TRBV6-6 and TRBJ2-3; TRBD2 matches 11 bases. Per germline, CDR1 MNHNY and CDR2 SVGAGI (reference sequence). The V gene end was trimmed by 2 bases and the J gene end by 2 bases; junction bases not matched to a gene: 3. The CDR3 loop spans 16 amino acids. Here the CDR3 reads CASSYIAGGYTDTQYF. The CDR3 coding sequence is TGTGCCAGCAGTTACATAGCGGGGGGGTACACAGATACGCAGTATTTT.

This clone occurred a few times. V is TRBV4-3 and J is TRBJ2-3; D is undetermined. This CDR3 contains 13 residues. V gave up 4 bases and J gave up 5 bases, with 10 bases separating them. CDR1 is LGHNA, CDR2 YSLEER, per germline. The CDR3: CASSRSPVDTQYF. The CDR3 nucleotides read TGCGCCAGCAGCCGCTCACCGGTAGATACGCAGTATTTT.

The chain couples TRBV27 to TRBJ2-1; D remains ambiguous. The V end lost 1 base, the J end lost 6 bases, and 7 bases lay between the germline ends. Germline CDR1 MNHEY, CDR2 SMNVEV (reference sequence). The CDR3 covers 13 residues. The CDR3 spells CASSLWAGNEQFF. The CDR3 nucleotides are TGTGCCAGCAGTTTATGGGCCGGCAATGAGCAGTTCTTC.

This chain uses TRBV27 with TRBJ2-5; D unresolved. The V gene lost 7 bases and the J gene lost 7 bases, with 16 bases spanning the gap. Germline assignment: CDR1 MNHEY and CDR2 SMNVEV (reference sequence). The CDR3 consists of 13 residues. CDR3 nucleotides: TGTGCCAGCACCGGCCTGGGCGTTGGGACCCAGTACTTC. Translated: CASTGLGVGTQYF.

This clone showed up just once. This chain connects TRBV18 to TRBJ2-7; 9 positions agree with TRBD1. The CDR3 has 17 residues. With 3 bases clipped from V and 2 bases from J, the junction kept 11 bases outside the gene matches. From germline, CDR1 is KGHSH and CDR2 LQKENI. CDR3 DNA sequence: TGTGCCAGCTCACCGCAGCCGGGACAGGGTCCCGCCTACGAGCAGTACTTC. Translating gives CASSPQPGQGPAYEQYF.

This clone was counted only a few times. The chain employs TRBV11-2 and TRBJ2-7; 8 nucleotides match TRBD2. CDR1 and CDR2 from the germline V gene are SGHAT and FQNNGV. The CDR3 loop spans 13 amino acids. The V gene end was trimmed by 5 bases and the J gene end by 4 bases; junction bases not matched to a gene: 4. The CDR3: CASSKGLEYEQYV. The CDR3 nucleotides read TGTGCCAGCAGCAAGGGACTAGAGTACGAGCAGTACGTC.